These 7 T cell receptor beta chains originate from one sample sequenced in a study of blood T cells in healthy people across ages. The use of a sample-barcoded 5' primer and a J-beta primer mix characterized a second PCR of 7 to 11 cycles. TCRdb reanalysed the 5' RACE reads using MiXCR and keeps one entry per CDR3 protein. The sample has roughly 700,000 distinct CDR3 sequences, roughly 50% seen once. Sequencing was done on a sample of blood. Receptors were obtained from a woman aged 55-69 years in good health.

This clonotype was detected only a few times. The chain links TRBV20-1 to TRBJ2-3; 7 bases map to TRBD2. This CDR3 has 15 amino acids. The trim removed 0 bases at V and 2 bases at J, leaving 5 bases unmatched. Germline V CDR1 and CDR2: DFQATT, SNEGSKA (reference sequence). The CDR3 region has the DNA TGCAGTGCTAGAGATATTAGCGGGTCCACAGATACGCAGTATTTT. It is translated as CSARDISGSTDTQYF.

This chain uses TRBV20-1 with TRBJ2-1, with 12 nucleotides matching TRBD2. Unmatched junction bases numbered 7, after V lost 3 bases and J lost 4 bases. This CDR3 is 16 amino acids long. Germline V gene sequence: CDR1 DFQATT, CDR2 SNEGSKA (reference sequence). CDR3 region: CSASSLAGGSYNEQFF. DNA for the CDR3: TGCAGTGCTAGTAGCCTAGCGGGAGGGTCTTACAATGAGCAGTTCTTC.

This chain links TRBV6-6 with TRBJ1-1; possible D gene TRBD1, 5 bases. The CDR3 covers 14 residues. The V and J ends lost 6 bases and 4 bases respectively, with 15 bases between them. The germline CDR1 and CDR2 sequences are MNHNY and SVGAGI (reference sequence). The CDR3 protein is CASSGAREGTEAFF. The CDR3 DNA follows: TGTGCCAGCAGCGGCGCCAGGGAGGGCACTGAAGCTTTCTTT.

This clonotype was picked up one time. V is TRBV5-4 and J is TRBJ2-5; D possibly corresponds to TRBD2 (5 bases). Deletions cut 2 bases from V and 1 base from J, with 9 bases between. The CDR3 runs to 14 residues. Germline assignment: CDR1 SGHNT and CDR2 YYREEE (reference sequence). The CDR3 DNA reads as TGTGCCAGCAGCTTCCCGGGATCCCAAGAGACCCAGTACTTC. Translating gives CASSFPGSQETQYF.

Details on this clonotype: This may arise from a read error, as a much more abundant clone is one base away. This sequence joins TRBV20-1 and TRBJ2-3; D possibly corresponds to TRBD2 (6 bases). Germline V gene data show CDR1 as DFQATT and CDR2 as SNEGSKA (reference sequence). This CDR3 contains 14 residues. The CDR3 DNA sequence: TGCAGTACTAGCCAGGGCCGAGGCACAGATACGCAGTATTTT. Protein: CSTSQGRGTDTQYF.

In this sample, this clonotype turned up a few times. The rearrangement joins TRBV10-3 to TRBJ2-1; the D call may be TRBD1 or TRBD2 (5 bases each). Between the trimmed V and J ends, which lost 6 bases and 0 bases, there was a span of 12 bases. The CDR3 spans 15 residues. Germline loops: CDR1 ENHRY, CDR2 SYGVKD. CDR3 DNA: TGTGCCATCAGCCCGGGGCCAAACTCCTACAATGAGCAGTTCTTC. This gives the protein CAISPGPNSYNEQFF.

This clonotype was seen only a few times. The genes are TRBV6-2 or TRBV6-3 and TRBJ2-1, with 8 bases matching TRBD1. The V gene end was trimmed by 6 bases and the J gene end by 10 bases; junction bases not matched to a gene: 17. Per the germline V gene, CDR1 is MNHEY and CDR2 is SVGEGT. The CDR3 is 16 residues long. The CDR3 reads CASRPLGSGGHGEQFF. DNA of the CDR3: TGTGCCAGCAGACCCCTGGGCTCAGGGGGCCATGGGGAGCAGTTCTTC.